Below are 27 T cell receptor beta chains sequenced from a single sample in a study of Graves' ophthalmopathy and Graves' hyperthyroidism. RNA transcripts were the template, and TCR beta CDR3 regions were amplified from them. HTBI-primed RT-PCR formed the first round, and a multiplex PCR formed the second. MiXCR, run by TCRdb on the multiplex PCR reads, gives a single entry per CDR3 protein. The repertoire holds hundreds of thousands of distinct CDR3 sequences, with 35% to 50% as singletons. Sequenced: peripheral blood. These receptors were taken from an adult man with Graves' ophthalmopathy.

The chain joins TRBV25-1 to TRBJ2-2, with 8 nucleotides matching TRBD2. The CDR3 covers 19 residues. Germline V gene data show CDR1 as MGHDK and CDR2 as SYGVNS. The ends lost 3 bases at V and 5 bases at J; junction bases unmatched: 17. The CDR3 nucleotides are TGTGCCAGCAGTGATCCCTCCAAAGGAGCGGGAGATGGGACCGGGGAGCTGTTTTTT. This codes for CASSDPSKGAGDGTGELFF.

This sequence joins TRBV29-1 and TRBJ2-7; 7 bases are shared with TRBD2. After removal of 2 bases from V and 2 bases from J, the junction contained 12 bases not matched to a gene. The V gene's germline CDR1 is SQVTM and CDR2 ANQGSEA. The CDR3 has 16 residues. CDR3 region: CSVERGGTRAPYEQYF. The DNA for the CDR3 is TGCAGCGTTGAACGGGGAGGGACCAGGGCCCCCTACGAGCAGTACTTC.

This clonotype was observed at least ten times. V gene TRBV10-3 combines with J gene TRBJ1-1; the match to TRBD1 covers 11 bases. Germline CDR1 is ENHRY and CDR2 is SYGVKD. CDR3 length: 16 residues. J was trimmed by 4 bases and V by 3 bases; bases with no gene match: 7. CDR3 amino acids: CAISDGTGGQGTEAFF. The CDR3 nucleotides are TGTGCCATCAGTGACGGGACAGGGGGGCAGGGCACTGAAGCTTTCTTT.

This chain connects TRBV2 to TRBJ2-7, with D perhaps TRBD1 (6 bases). The CDR3 runs to 14 residues. Germline V gene lookup returns CDR1 SNHLY and CDR2 FYNNEI. Between the trimmed V and J ends, which lost 7 bases and 3 bases, there was a span of 16 bases. CDR3 sequence (DNA): TGTGCCAGCATTCTCAGGGGCGCGCGCTACGAGCAGTACTTC. This gives the protein CASILRGARYEQYF.

The chain combines TRBV7-2 with TRBJ2-6; D perhaps matches TRBD1 (6 bases). The CDR3 runs 17 residues. V dropped 3 bases and J dropped 0 bases, with 12 bases sitting between them. CDR1 SGHTA and CDR2 FQGNSA come from the germline V gene. CDR3 coding DNA: TGTGCCAGCAGCTTGATCTGGGACACCTCTGGGGCCAACGTCCTGACTTTC. Translation gives CASSLIWDTSGANVLTF.

This chain uses TRBV29-1 with TRBJ2-1; TRBD1 matches at 7 bases. The J call may not be correct, given that the DNA end is closer to TRBJ2-7. The CDR3 totals 17 residues. The germline CDR1 and CDR2 sequences are SQVTM and ANQGSEA. The CDR3 region has the DNA TGCAGCGTTGAAGAGGGGGACAGTGTTAGCTCCTACAATGAGCAGTACTTC. This translates into CSVEEGDSVSSYNEQYF.

This clonotype was seen ten or more times. The rearrangement links TRBV5-8 to TRBJ1-2, with 9 bases that match TRBD1. The CDR3 contains 14 residues. V was clipped by 3 bases and J by 4 bases; unmatched bases: 4. CDR1 SGHTS and CDR2 YDEGEE come from the germline V gene. This chain's CDR3 is CASSYRGLGYGYTF. CDR3 DNA: TGTGCCAGCAGCTACAGGGGGCTAGGCTATGGCTACACCTTC.

In regard to this clonotype: With a much larger clone just one base away, this may be a read error. V and J are TRBV19 and TRBJ1-3, with D unresolved. The germline V gene encodes CDR1 LNHDA and CDR2 SQIVND (reference sequence). This CDR3 is 14 amino acids long. CDR3 DNA sequence: TGTGCCAGTACGATTGGAGGCCGAAGAAACGCCATATATTTT. Its translation: CASTIGGRRNAIYF.

The CDR3: CASRDTSGNTIYF. In DNA, the CDR3 is TGCGCCAGCCGGGACACCTCTGGAAACACCATATATTTT. This chain joins TRBV10-1 and TRBJ1-3, with D perhaps TRBD1 (6 bases). Trimming pared 8 bases from V and 0 bases from J, leaving 8 bases between. The CDR3 covers 13 residues. CDR1 is WNHNN and CDR2 is SYGVQD in the germline V gene (reference sequence).

CDR3 DNA sequence: TGTGCCAGCATGCAAACAGGTCGACCGCAGGCTTTCTTT. This sequence encodes CASMQTGRPQAFF. This chain joins TRBV7-9 and TRBJ1-1; D perhaps matches TRBD1 (5 bases). With 7 bases removed from V and 11 bases from J, the gap between germline ends came to 20 bases. The CDR3 consists of 13 residues. Germline assignment: CDR1 SEHNR and CDR2 FQNEAQ (reference sequence).

The chain employs TRBV20-1 and TRBJ1-4; TRBD1 agrees at 8 bases. CDR3 length: 15 residues. Trimming cost V 3 bases and J 5 bases; bases outside gene matches: 8. Germline V lookup: CDR1 DFQATT, CDR2 SNEGSKA (reference sequence). The CDR3 protein is CSARNRDRRNEKLFF. The DNA for the CDR3 is TGCAGTGCTAGGAACAGGGACAGGAGGAATGAAAAACTGTTTTTT.

V and J are TRBV5-5 and TRBJ1-1, with TRBD1 matching 8 bases. CDR1 is SGHKS, CDR2 YYEKEE, per germline (reference sequence). CDR3 length: 16 residues. Trimming removed 0 bases from V and 7 bases from J; junction bases left unmatched: 11. This CDR3 is CASSLVPQGAMIEAFF. The CDR3 DNA reads as TGTGCCAGCAGCTTGGTCCCCCAGGGGGCGATGATTGAAGCTTTCTTT.

V is TRBV25-1 and J is TRBJ1-4, with D unresolved. Germline-derived CDR1 and CDR2 are MGHDK and SYGVNS. The CDR3 has 17 residues. Deletions cut 0 bases from V and 8 bases from J, with 19 bases between. CDR3 coding DNA: TGTGCCAGCAGTGAATATCCACCTGGTGGGCAAGGGGAAAAACTGTTTTTT. It is translated as CASSEYPPGGQGEKLFF.

As to this clonotype: A much more abundant neighbour one base away suggests this may be a read error. V usage is TRBV2 and J usage is TRBJ2-5, with TRBD2 matching over 9 bases. Losses at the gene ends were 1 base for V and 7 bases for J; bases not matched to a gene: 1. Germline V gene sequence: CDR1 SNHLY, CDR2 FYNNEI. The CDR3 is made up of 13 amino acids. The DNA for the CDR3 is TGTGCCAGCAGTGAAGGCGGGGGGGGGACCCAGTACTTC. This gives the protein CASSEGGGGTQYF.

The chain couples TRBV6-6 to TRBJ2-7; D may be TRBD1 (5 bases). CDR3 length: 15 residues. Deletions cut 2 bases from V and 1 base from J, with 12 bases between. Germline CDR1 reads MNHNY; CDR2 reads SVGAGI (reference sequence). CDR3: CASSYLGAESYEQYF. The DNA of the CDR3 is TGTGCCAGCAGTTACCTTGGGGCCGAGTCCTACGAGCAGTACTTC.

This clonotype showed up just a few times. This chain joins TRBV20-1 and TRBJ1-5; D is undetermined. The germline CDR1 and CDR2 sequences are DFQATT and SNEGSKA (reference sequence). V shed 5 bases and J shed 1 base, with 15 bases lying between them. This CDR3 is built from 15 residues. The CDR3 loop reads CSAQAPGRSNQPQHF. The CDR3 DNA follows: TGCAGTGCTCAGGCGCCGGGTAGAAGCAATCAGCCCCAGCATTTT.

This clonotype was detected only a few times. The chain recombines TRBV7-9 with TRBJ2-7, with D perhaps being TRBD1 or TRBD2 (5 bases each). The CDR3 runs 16 residues. Trimming left V 1 base short and J 3 bases short, with 16 bases between. Germline values: CDR1 SEHNR, CDR2 FQNEAQ (reference sequence). CDR3 amino acids: CASSLVLGEGGYEQYF. The CDR3, as DNA: TGTGCCAGCAGCTTAGTTCTGGGGGAAGGTGGCTACGAGCAGTACTTC.

This clonotype has ten or more counts. The chain uses TRBV10-3 and TRBJ2-5; 9 bases line up with TRBD1. The germline gives CDR1 ENHRY, CDR2 SYGVKD. This CDR3 is 14 amino acids long. The junction had 4 bases not matched to a gene; V was cut back by 4 bases and J by 4 bases. CDR3 amino acids: CAISGTGGLETQYF. CDR3 nucleotides: TGTGCCATCAGTGGCACAGGGGGCTTAGAGACCCAGTACTTC.

This sequence joins TRBV14 and TRBJ2-7, with 10 bases matching TRBD1. This CDR3 has 13 amino acids. The germline gives CDR1 SGHDN, CDR2 FVKESK. The V gene end was trimmed by 3 bases and the J gene end by 6 bases; junction bases not matched to a gene: 2. The CDR3 DNA sequence: TGTGCCAGCAGCCAGGGACAGGGGTCCGAGCAGTACTTC. Translating it yields CASSQGQGSEQYF.

The rearrangement joins TRBV29-1 to TRBJ2-5; 8 nucleotides line up with TRBD2. With V trimmed by 8 bases and J by 3 bases, 11 bases remained unmatched. This CDR3 has 14 residues. Germline V gene sequence: CDR1 SQVTM, CDR2 ANQGSEA. The CDR3 bases are TGCAGCAGCCCATCACTAGCGGCTAAAGAGACCCAGTACTTC. It specifies CSSPSLAAKETQYF.

This chain joins TRBV29-1 and TRBJ2-3; D might be TRBD2 (5 bases). The CDR3 totals 16 residues. V lost 1 base, J lost 0 bases, and 14 bases lay in between. CDR1 and CDR2 from the germline V gene are SQVTM and ANQGSEA. CDR3 region: CSVEGLGGGSTDTQYF. The CDR3 DNA follows: TGCAGCGTTGAAGGGTTAGGAGGCGGTAGCACAGATACGCAGTATTTT.

Concerning this clonotype: A read error is possible here, since a much larger clone lies one base away. This sequence joins TRBV6-6 and TRBJ2-7, with 7 bases fitting TRBD1. In germline, CDR1 is MNHNY, CDR2 SVGAGI (reference sequence). V trimming: 6 bases; J trimming: 2 bases; junction bases outside the gene matches: 1. This CDR3 is 12 amino acids long. This CDR3 is CASRGQTYEQYF. DNA of the CDR3: TGTGCCAGCAGGGGACAGACCTACGAGCAGTACTTC.

This chain uses TRBV9 with TRBJ1-4; D remains ambiguous. Between the trimmed V and J ends, which lost 5 bases and 4 bases, there was a span of 12 bases. The germline CDR1 and CDR2 sequences are SGDLS and YYNGEE. The CDR3 covers 14 residues. For the CDR3, the DNA is TGTGCCAGCAGTCCGGACGGCTTTAATGAAAAACTGTTTTTT. Translating it yields CASSPDGFNEKLFF.

The J gene is TRBJ1-1, the V gene TRBV13; 7 nucleotides match TRBD1. The CDR3 length is 14 residues. Germline V gene data show CDR1 as PRHDT and CDR2 as FYEKMQ (reference sequence). The V gene end was trimmed by 3 bases and the J gene end by 3 bases; junction bases not matched to a gene: 4. The CDR3 sequence is CASSFQGGDTEAFF. The CDR3 coding sequence is TGTGCCAGCAGCTTTCAGGGGGGCGACACTGAAGCTTTCTTT.

The V gene is TRBV20-1, the J gene TRBJ1-5, with no clear D. Between the trimmed V and J ends, which lost 5 bases and 1 base, there was a span of 6 bases. The CDR3 runs 12 residues. Germline lookup yields CDR1 DFQATT and CDR2 SNEGSKA (reference sequence). In nucleotides, the CDR3 is TGCAGTGCTGTTAGCAGCAATCAGCCCCAGCATTTT. Protein sequence: CSAVSSNQPQHF.

This chain joins TRBV13 and TRBJ1-4; D gene unclear. CDR1 and CDR2 (germline): PRHDT, FYEKMQ (reference sequence). This CDR3 spans 14 amino acids. Deletions cut 5 bases from V and 8 bases from J, with 15 bases between. The CDR3 is CASSAKGGGEKLFF. The CDR3 nucleotides are TGTGCCAGCAGCGCAAAGGGTGGAGGAGAAAAACTGTTTTTT.

In this sample, this clonotype turned up many times. The chain is built from TRBV7-9 and TRBJ1-3; TRBD1 matches 7 bases. The germline V gene encodes CDR1 SEHNR and CDR2 FQNEAQ (reference sequence). V lost 1 base to trimming and J lost 0 bases; unmatched junction nucleotides: 6. CDR3 length: 17 residues. The CDR3 here is CASSLEGGGTSGNTIYF. For the CDR3, the DNA is TGTGCCAGCAGCTTAGAAGGGGGCGGAACCTCTGGAAACACCATATATTTT. Looking up the rest from reference TRBV7-9 and TRBJ1-3 gives the full variable domain: DTGVSQNPRHKITKRGQNVTFRCDPISEHNRLYWYRQTLGQGPEFLTYFQNEAQLEKSRLLSDRFSAERPKGSFSTLEIQRTEQGDSAMYLCASSLEGGGTSGNTIYFGEGSWLTVV.